The source of this T cell receptor (beta chain) is a study of beta chain features in type 1 diabetes (dated by TCRdb to the late 2010s). Regarding the research as a whole: Mean age, gender distribution, total cell number and subset yield were not different between patients and healthy donors. Across all samples, roughly 110,000,000 sorted cells were examined, and cell number per subset correlated strongly with RNA yield. The study compared TCRB repertoires of sorted circulating CD4+ T cell subsets between recently diagnosed type 1 diabetes patients and matched healthy donors. Naive and central memory subsets were obtained from all 30 or so donors, but regulatory and stem cell-like memory subsets were isolated from only 8 patients and roughly 8 healthy donors. The paper's findings and limits, for the study overall: Because cDNA was sequenced instead of genomic DNA, highly expressing activated cells could be over-represented, though the groups showed no difference in activation or CD3 levels. Because small numbers of individuals were included in the HLA sub-analyses, any influence of HLA type on TCRB rearrangement was left unresolved. PCR may preferentially amplify shorter templates, but because patient and control samples were amplified and corrected together, any resulting skew would affect both groups equally. Fewer insertions and more nucleotide deletions at VDJ recombination sites were observed in patients with type 1 diabetes, implying thymic rearrangement abnormalities. In all four CD4+ subsets, TCRB CDR3 length was moderately but significantly shorter in type 1 diabetes patients. Naive, central memory and regulatory TCRB repertoires appeared to be more similar among patients than among healthy donors.

Trimmed from V: 6 bases; trimmed from J: 0 bases; junction bases lacking a gene match: 7. CDR1 and CDR2 are read off the germline V gene as SQVTM and ANQGSEA. There are 14 amino acids in the CDR3, from cysteine to phenylalanine inclusive. Left in the record is the CDR3 DNA by itself, 42 bases read in frame from the first base. From each donor, a single peripheral blood sample of 100 to 150 mL on average was drawn into heparinised tubes. Naive, central memory, regulatory and stem cell-like memory CD4+ T cells were sorted on a BD FACSAria II using a panel including CD45RO, CCR7, CD25, CD127, CD95 and CD27. All sorted populations exceeded 95% purity. Right away, PBMCs were isolated by Lymphoprep density gradient centrifugation and were stained directly, with no culture step. So that batch effects would be minimized, each experiment stained and sorted samples in pairs, pairing one healthy donor with one patient.

The High Capacity cDNA Reverse Transcription Kit was used to reverse transcribe all of the isolated RNA, meaning that expressed TCRB transcripts were what got sequenced. Naive, central memory and regulatory T cell samples underwent deep immunoSEQ sequencing, averaging about 3.5 million total reads per sample. Sorted cells were lysed in RLT buffer and RNA was extracted with DNase-treated RNeasy Micro or Mini kits, depending on cell number. To prevent cross-contamination, every cell subset was processed on its own, while patient and healthy donor samples were processed together. The immunoSEQ multiplex PCR was used to amplify TCRB sequences from cDNA, yielding 87-bp fragments that span the CDR3 region. Amplicons were sequenced on the Illumina HiSeq platform. The study's own analysis went as follows. Synthetic template baselines were used to correct PCR bias computationally, reads within Hamming distance 2 were collapsed, and singletons that could not be merged were discarded. Reads were aligned against IMGT to assign V, D and J genes, CDR3 length and insertions or deletions at six rearrangement sites. Within each subset, clonotype counts were normalized to sorted cell number, and only after that were true diversity and Gini coefficients computed with the tcR R package. The overlap coefficient, calculated on TCRB nucleotide sequences, was used to measure repertoire sharing. Held by TCRdb, this immuneACCESS table contains in-frame sequences only and omits some clones. Under half of the omission traces to an unresolved V gene where checked; the cause of the rest is unknown. That table is the source of V, J and clone size, and D and trimming were worked out from the DNA. The sample table lists 20,000 to 30,000 clones, around 63% of them with a count of one. Roughly 4.3% of the sample lies in the top ten.

With respect to this clone: Its cognate antigen has yet to be identified. No quality values exist for individual bases; no much larger clone is one base distant.

The sequenced material came from Tregs from blood. The label giving this sample's cell subset or site can be read as: regulatory CD4+ T cells. This clonotype originated in a man between 18 and 35 years old with type 1 diabetes. The sequence links TRBV29-1 to TRBJ2-7; 8 middle bases align to TRBD1. The CDR3 region has the sequence CSVARTGSSYEQYF. The nucleotide sequence reads TGCAGCGTGGCCCGGACAGGGAGCTCCTACGAGCAGTACTTC.